This TCR beta chain comes out of a study of blood T cell repertoires in COVID-19. On the study more broadly: Sites across the United States, Italy and Spain contributed samples from acute and convalescent COVID-19. From T cells, B-cell-depleted T cells, or PBMCs came the material, which was cDNA or gDNA.

Per the original data handling: By means of reference gene primer amplification, nucleated cell counts were estimated. Sequenced by immunoSEQ multiplex PCR; TCRdb stores in-frame clones only, minus some. D and trimming were read from the DNA, whereas the V and J calls and clone size are those reported in that table. The sample records about 190,000 clones, 88% being singletons. The length of the CDR3 is 14 residues. CDR1 is KGHSH and CDR2 is LQKENI in the germline V gene. The V end was cut by 3 bases, the J end by 0 bases, with 7 bases between. This clone was recorded once. The chain is built from TRBV18 and TRBJ2-3, with D perhaps TRBD2 (6 bases). The sample was peripheral blood. This clonotype was sampled from a man younger than 35 with active or convalescent COVID-19. The CDR3 DNA reads as TGTGCCAGCTCACCGGGGACTAGCACAGATACGCAGTATTTT. Translating it yields CASSPGTSTDTQYF.